Shown below are 23 T cell receptor beta chains from a single sample sequenced in a study of T cell responses to AZD1222 COVID-19 vaccine. Libraries were prepared by immunoSEQ multiplex PCR; TCRdb keeps only in-frame clonotypes and omits some of them. The sample holds approximately 50,000 clones, about 88% seen once. The sequences come from peripheral blood, collected 28 days after the second AZD1222 dose. Every receptor here comes from an adult who received the AZD1222 COVID-19 vaccine.

V gene TRBV28 combines with J gene TRBJ2-2; 7 bases are shared with TRBD2. Trimming at V came to 6 bases and at J to 10 bases, leaving 11 bases not matched to a gene. The CDR3 is 14 residues long. The V gene's germline CDR1 is MDHEN and CDR2 SYDVKM. The CDR3 spells CASRGGHSLTELFF. CDR3 sequence (DNA): TGTGCCAGCAGGGGAGGGCACTCCCTTACGGAGCTGTTTTTT.

V is TRBV6-5 and J is TRBJ2-5, with TRBD2 identical over 11 bases. CDR1 is MNHEY and CDR2 is SVGAGI in the germline V gene. There are 15 residues in the CDR3. After removal of 6 bases from V and 5 bases from J, the junction contained 8 bases not matched to a gene. CDR3 region: CASRAMTSGVETQYF. In nucleotides, the CDR3 is TGTGCCAGCAGGGCAATGACTAGCGGGGTGGAGACCCAGTACTTC.

The rearrangement links TRBV4-3 to TRBJ2-7; 10 bases match TRBD2. The CDR3 has 15 residues. Germline V CDR1 and CDR2: LGHNA, YSLEER. With V trimmed by 0 bases and J by 5 bases, 4 bases remained unmatched. CDR3 protein: CASSQDRLAGDEQYF. The CDR3 DNA is TGCGCCAGCAGCCAAGATCGGCTAGCGGGAGACGAGCAGTACTTC.

The chain employs TRBV18 and TRBJ1-4; 7 nucleotides line up with TRBD1. J lost 4 bases, V lost 0 bases, and 2 bases had no gene match. Germline-derived CDR1 and CDR2 are KGHSH and LQKENI. The CDR3 is made up of 15 amino acids. The CDR3 spells CASSPPGTDNEKLFF. The CDR3 region has the DNA TGTGCCAGCTCACCACCCGGGACAGATAATGAAAAACTGTTTTTT.

This rearrangement joins TRBV7-8 to TRBJ2-7, with D possibly matching TRBD1 (5 bases). V was shortened by 5 bases and J by 0 bases, with 11 bases between the two germline ends. The germline V gene has CDR1 SGHVS and CDR2 FQNEAQ. The CDR3 covers 14 residues. The CDR3: CASSPGRFSYEQYF. In DNA form, the CDR3 reads TGTGCCAGCAGCCCAGGGCGTTTCTCCTACGAGCAGTACTTC.

J is TRBJ2-3 and V is TRBV12-2; the D call of TRBD2 is as the table states it, not checked on the DNA. TRBV12-2 is a pseudogene locus. CDR3 length: 12 amino acids. CDR3: CAIGGAPDTQYF. The CDR3 DNA reads TGTGCAATCGGGGGGGCCCCAGATACGCAGTATTTT.

V usage is TRBV6-5 and J usage is TRBJ1-1; D gene unclear. Looked up from germline, CDR1 is MNHEY and CDR2 is SVGAGI. CDR3 length: 11 residues. The V gene lost 8 bases and the J gene lost 1 base, with 5 bases spanning the gap. In DNA, the CDR3 is TGTGCCAGCGCGAGGAACACTGAAGCTTTCTTT. Translation gives CASARNTEAFF.

The rearrangement joins TRBV6-5 to TRBJ2-3; 10 nucleotides line up with TRBD2. The CDR3 length is 16 residues. V dropped 0 bases and J dropped 1; count of bases not matched to a gene: 1. Germline CDR1 MNHEY, CDR2 SVGAGI. The CDR3 DNA sequence: TGTGCCAGCAGTTACTCGGGGACTAGCGGCACAGATACGCAGTATTTT. Its protein product is CASSYSGTSGTDTQYF.

The chain links TRBV5-4 to TRBJ2-5; 12 bases align to TRBD1. Germline CDR1 and CDR2: SGHNT and YYREEE (reference sequence). The length of the CDR3 is 16 residues. The J segment lost 6 bases and the V segment lost 0 bases, leaving 6 bases of the junction unmatched. The CDR3 region is CASSLDGTGGTQTQYF. The CDR3 coding sequence is TGTGCCAGCAGCTTGGACGGGACAGGGGGCACGCAGACCCAGTACTTC.

The CDR3 spells CASRYQETQYF. In DNA, the CDR3 is TGTGCCAGCCGGTACCAAGAGACCCAGTACTTC. The chain recombines TRBV2 with TRBJ2-5; D remains unclear. This CDR3 is 11 amino acids long. CDR1 is SNHLY, CDR2 FYNNEI, per germline. Trimming shortened V by 8 bases and J by 0 bases, and 4 bases separated the two germline ends.

Notes on this clone: The same CDR3 can be traced to other DNA sequences in this sample. Here the CDR3 reads CASSLTVNTEAFF. CDR3 nucleotide sequence: TGTGCCAGCAGCTTGACCGTGAACACTGAAGCTTTCTTT. J is TRBJ1-1 and V is TRBV6-5, with D uncertain. V shed 6 bases and J shed 0 bases, with 8 bases lying between them. Germline-derived CDR1 and CDR2 are MNHEY and SVGAGI. This CDR3 is 13 amino acids long.

The V and J genes are TRBV4-1 and TRBJ2-2; 7 bases line up with TRBD2. From germline, CDR1 is MGHRA and CDR2 YSYEKL. The V gene end was trimmed by 3 bases and the J gene end by 6 bases; junction bases not matched to a gene: 10. The CDR3 length is 16 residues. CDR3 sequence: CASSHPWQRGAGELFF. CDR3 DNA sequence: TGCGCCAGCAGCCACCCCTGGCAGCGGGGTGCCGGGGAGCTGTTTTTT.

This clone showed up just once. The chain couples TRBV7-9 to TRBJ1-4; tentative D call: TRBD1 (6 bases). This CDR3 comprises 12 residues. Germline V gene data show CDR1 as SEHNR and CDR2 as FQNEAQ (reference sequence). V shed 5 bases and J shed 16 bases, with 17 bases lying between them. CDR3 protein: CASSPPRGAKFF. For the CDR3, the DNA is TGTGCCAGCAGCCCACCTCGGGGGGCAAAGTTTTTT.

V and J are TRBV3-1 (or the pseudogene TRBV3-2) and TRBJ1-4; D is perhaps TRBD1 (6 bases). Trimming removed 0 bases from V and 4 bases from J, with 15 bases in between. There are 17 residues in the CDR3. Germline V gene sequence: CDR1 LGHDT, CDR2 YNNKEL (reference sequence). The CDR3: CASSQEPGATLNEKLFF. DNA of the CDR3: TGTGCCAGCAGCCAAGAGCCAGGGGCAACCCTTAATGAAAAACTGTTTTTT.

In its sample, this clone was seen a few times. This chain links TRBV21-1 with TRBJ1-5. TRBV21-1 is given as a pseudogene. The CDR3 covers 11 residues. The CDR3, as DNA: TGTGCCAGCAGGGACTCCGGGGCCCAGCATTTT. As protein: CASRDSGAQHF.

The chain has TRBV18 and TRBJ1-6, with a possible D match to TRBD1 (5 bases). This CDR3 contains 15 residues. The V gene lost 3 bases and the J gene lost 6 bases, with 12 bases spanning the gap. Germline V gives CDR1 KGHSH, CDR2 LQKENI. The CDR3 spells CASSPVPGPNSPLHF. The CDR3 nucleotides read TGTGCCAGCTCACCGGTTCCAGGGCCTAATTCACCCCTCCACTTT.

The V and J genes are TRBV19 and TRBJ1-4; no reliable D call. Germline V lookup: CDR1 LNHDA, CDR2 SQIVND (reference sequence). Trimming took off 6 bases at V and 5 bases at J, with 10 bases between the two ends. The CDR3 has 13 amino acids. CDR3 amino acids: CASRDRFNEKLFF. In nucleotides, the CDR3 is TGTGCCAGTAGAGACCGATTCAATGAAAAACTGTTTTTT.

The genes are TRBV11-1 and TRBJ1-2; a weak D match, TRBD1 (6 bases). Trimming removed 4 bases at V and 8 bases at J, with 17 bases between. This CDR3 is 14 amino acids long. The germline V gene encodes CDR1 SGHAT and CDR2 FQDESV (reference sequence). The DNA for the CDR3 is TGTGCCAGCAGCTGGGAGGCAGGGGCGCGCGGCTACACCTTC. This gives the protein CASSWEAGARGYTF.

The chain carries TRBV7-9 and TRBJ1-1; 7 bases are a match to TRBD1. The CDR3 length is 13 residues. Unmatched junction bases numbered 2, after V lost 6 bases and J lost 1 base. Per germline, CDR1 SEHNR and CDR2 FQNEAQ (reference sequence). CDR3 in amino acids: CASRRDRNTEAFF. The CDR3 DNA sequence: TGTGCCAGCAGGAGGGACAGGAACACTGAAGCTTTCTTT.

The chain has TRBV27 and TRBJ1-5; a weak D match, TRBD1 (5 bases). CDR3 size: 13 residues. V lost 2 bases and J 6 bases, leaving 8 bases between the germline ends. CDR1 and CDR2 (germline): MNHEY, SMNVEV (reference sequence). CDR3 region: CASSLRTLQPQHF. CDR3 nucleotide sequence: TGTGCCAGCAGTTTAAGGACACTTCAGCCCCAGCATTTT.

V usage is TRBV5-1 and J usage is TRBJ1-1; D is uncertain. The germline V gene has CDR1 SGHRS and CDR2 YFSETQ. The CDR3 length is 12 residues. V lost 4 bases to trimming and J lost 10 bases, with 14 bases between them. DNA of the CDR3: TGCGCCAGCAGCACTCGGAGTGGACGAGCTTTCTTT. It specifies CASSTRSGRAFF.

The chain carries TRBV5-5 and TRBJ2-4, with D unclear. V dropped 2 bases and J dropped 0 bases, with 6 bases sitting between them. The CDR3 is 14 residues long. Per germline, CDR1 SGHKS and CDR2 YYEKEE (reference sequence). DNA for the CDR3: TGTGCCAGCAGCTTATCTGGAGCCAAAAACATTCAGTACTTC. Translating it yields CASSLSGAKNIQYF.

This chain uses TRBV7-9 with TRBJ2-7; possibly TRBD2 for D (5 bases). The V gene's germline CDR1 is SEHNR and CDR2 FQNEAQ (reference sequence). The V gene lost 5 bases and the J gene lost 6 bases, with 14 bases spanning the gap. The CDR3 spans 13 residues. CDR3 DNA: TGTGCCAGCAGCCCAGTTCCTGCGGGCGAGCAGTACTTC. It is translated as CASSPVPAGEQYF.